The rows below give T cell receptor beta chains drawn from one sample of a study of shared clonotypes between healthy human individuals. TCRdb keeps only in-frame clones here, not all; method: immunoSEQ multiplex PCR. This sample yields about 1.5 million clones, of which nearly 99% are seen a single time; roughly 0.45% belongs to the top ten. What was sequenced was naive CD4+ T cells sorted from blood. The source of these receptors is a man aged 25 to 45 in good health. Both conserved end residues are trimmed from each CDR3. The size of a clone is reported for some rows only, either as once, few or many, or as a class for expanded clones.

>9|TRBJ2-7|TRBV28|-
ASSEHYEQY
>11|TRBJ2-7|TRBV18|-
ASSPTLGYEQY
>10|TRBJ2-7|TRBV5-1|-
ASSLTGPEQY
>13|TRBJ2-2|TRBV11-2|-
ASSRRDQNTGELF
>12|TRBJ1-2|TRBV28|-
ASSRDRVSYGYT
>11|TRBJ2-5|TRBV12-5|-
ASGGGGGETQY
>11|TRBJ1-2|TRBV28|-
ASSLGGYYGYT
>13|TRBJ1-1|TRBV4-2|-
ASSADRAMNTEAF
>10|TRBJ2-7|TRBV5-1|-
ASRVDNYEQY
>13|TRBJ2-1|TRBV7-7|-
ASSSGLASFNEQF
>13|TRBJ2-1|TRBV7-9|-
ASSLALGRSNEQF
>12|TRBJ1-2|TRBV30|-
ALKGSSLNYGYT
>12|TRBJ2-5|TRBV11-2|once
ASSKSGVTETQY
>17|TRBJ2-7|TRBV7-2|-
ASSLEGLSGISTKHEQY
>11|TRBJ1-1|TRBV6-1|-
ASRTGGATEAF
>12|TRBJ2-3|TRBV7-8|-
ASSPFGSTDTQY
>11|TRBJ1-1|TRBV10-1|-
ASSDAGNTEAF
>16|TRBJ2-1|TRBV9|-
ATRMGLAGGEAYNEQF
>15|TRBJ2-7|TRBV6-1|-
ASSERSGQGELYEQY
>14|TRBJ2-7|TRBV7-9|-
ASSFHASGFSYEQY
>13|TRBJ2-7|TRBV27|-
ASRIQPGLYYEQY
>10|TRBJ2-5|TRBV28|-
ASSPTRLTQY
>10|TRBJ2-7|TRBV4-1|-
ASSQDGYEQY
>15|TRBJ2-3|TRBV5-1|-
ASSLEASSLGTDTQY
>12|TRBJ2-2|TRBV19|-
ASEQGAFTGELF
>13|TRBJ2-7|TRBV14|-
ASSLNGMLGGEQY
>12|TRBJ1-5|TRBV10-3|once
AIGETNSNQPQH
>14|TRBJ1-2|TRBV2|-
ASSDPGGWANYGYT
>15|TRBJ2-6|TRBV15|-
ATSRMETSSGANVLT
>13|TRBJ2-1|TRBV28|-
ASRLMGGSYNEQF
>10|TRBJ2-7|TRBV28|once
ASARTDYEQY
>13|TRBJ1-5|TRBV11-2|few
ASSLDSRTGQPQH
>12|TRBJ2-3|TRBV5-1|-
ASSTFMRVDTQY
>13|TRBJ2-2|TRBV18|-
ASSPLDRGRGELF
>11|TRBJ2-2|TRBV2|once
ASSRKYTGELF
>13|TRBJ2-7|TRBV6-6|-
ASRSRQSPPYEQY
>14|TRBJ1-3|TRBV15|-
ATSAPRDGSGNTIY